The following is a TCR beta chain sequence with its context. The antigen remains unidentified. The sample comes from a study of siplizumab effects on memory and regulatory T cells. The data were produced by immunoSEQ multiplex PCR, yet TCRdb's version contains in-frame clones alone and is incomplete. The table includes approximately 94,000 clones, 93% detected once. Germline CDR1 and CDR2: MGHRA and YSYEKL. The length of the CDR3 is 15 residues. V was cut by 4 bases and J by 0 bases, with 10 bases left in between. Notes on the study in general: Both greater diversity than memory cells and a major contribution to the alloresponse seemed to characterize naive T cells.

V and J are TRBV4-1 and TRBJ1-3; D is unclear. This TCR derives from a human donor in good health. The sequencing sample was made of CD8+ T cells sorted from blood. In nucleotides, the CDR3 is TGCGCCAGCAGCCCTCACGAGAGCTCTGGAAACACCATATATTTT. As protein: CASSPHESSGNTIYF.